A single T cell receptor (beta chain) is shown here with its context. Its antigen is unknown. Repertoires were generated with immunoSEQ multiplex PCR, while TCRdb's copy carries only in-frame clones and drops some. Among 150,000 or so clones listed, around nine tenths were seen once. The entry originates in a study of T cell responses to AZD1222 COVID-19 vaccine. Study-level results: Without day 14 samples, only post-peak T cell repertoires were studied. Spike-specific TCRs gained breadth and depth after people received two AZD1222 doses. White British ancestry dominated among donors, who included more females, and clonal diversity was possibly underestimated. At study baseline, merely a handful of AZD1222 recipients were seropositive.

Sequenced here: peripheral blood, sampled on day 0 of AZD1222 vaccination. This receptor was taken from an adult in good health.

This chain's CDR3 is CASSPRDLDSPLHF. For the CDR3, the DNA is TGCGCCAGCAGCCCGAGGGATTTAGATTCACCCCTCCACTTT. The chain combines TRBV5-1 with TRBJ1-6; unclear D gene. The CDR3 is 14 amino acids. The germline CDR1 and CDR2 sequences are SGHRS and YFSETQ. Trimming pared 4 bases from V and 8 bases from J, leaving 13 bases between.